This section outlines one T cell receptor (beta chain) sequence together with its context. The data derive from a study of OX40 agonist ivuxolimab in advanced cancers. In the study overall: Patients took ivuxolimab, an agonistic anti-OX40 (CD134) antibody. The dose-escalation group included hepatocellular carcinoma, melanoma, renal cell carcinoma and head and neck cancer. Aged 23 to 79 with a mean of 60 years, they were under 85% male.

The protocol was immunoSEQ multiplex PCR, while the TCRdb copy is restricted to in-frame clones and leaves out a portion. The table includes about 11,000 clones, about three quarters detected once. Trimming cost V 5 bases and J 3 bases; bases outside gene matches: 4. Germline V gene sequence: CDR1 SGHVS, CDR2 FQNEAQ. The CDR3 length is 13 residues. This specimen consisted of CD4+ or CD8+ T cells sorted from blood, obtained in a trial of the OX40 agonist ivuxolimab. The source of this sequence is an adult with an advanced solid tumor such as melanoma, head and neck, liver or kidney cancer. This chain connects TRBV7-8 to TRBJ2-7; TRBD1 matches at 7 bases. The CDR3 sequence is CASSEDRFYEQYF. CDR3 bases: TGTGCCAGCAGCGAGGACAGGTTCTACGAGCAGTACTTC.